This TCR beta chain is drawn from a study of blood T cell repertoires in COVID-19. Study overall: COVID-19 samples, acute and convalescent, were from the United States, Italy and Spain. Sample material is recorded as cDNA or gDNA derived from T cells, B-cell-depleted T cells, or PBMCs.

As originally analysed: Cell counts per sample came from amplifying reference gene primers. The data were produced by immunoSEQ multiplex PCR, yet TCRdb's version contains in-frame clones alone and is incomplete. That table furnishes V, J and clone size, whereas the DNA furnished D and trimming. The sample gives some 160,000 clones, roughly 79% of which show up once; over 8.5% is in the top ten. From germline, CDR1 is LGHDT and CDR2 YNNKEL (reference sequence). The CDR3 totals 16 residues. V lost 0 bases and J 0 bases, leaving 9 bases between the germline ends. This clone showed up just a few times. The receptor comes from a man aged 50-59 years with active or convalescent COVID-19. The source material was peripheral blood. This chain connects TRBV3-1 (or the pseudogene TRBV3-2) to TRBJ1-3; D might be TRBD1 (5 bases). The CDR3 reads CASSQDWGSSGNTIYF. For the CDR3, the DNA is TGTGCCAGCAGCCAAGATTGGGGCAGCTCTGGAAACACCATATATTTT.